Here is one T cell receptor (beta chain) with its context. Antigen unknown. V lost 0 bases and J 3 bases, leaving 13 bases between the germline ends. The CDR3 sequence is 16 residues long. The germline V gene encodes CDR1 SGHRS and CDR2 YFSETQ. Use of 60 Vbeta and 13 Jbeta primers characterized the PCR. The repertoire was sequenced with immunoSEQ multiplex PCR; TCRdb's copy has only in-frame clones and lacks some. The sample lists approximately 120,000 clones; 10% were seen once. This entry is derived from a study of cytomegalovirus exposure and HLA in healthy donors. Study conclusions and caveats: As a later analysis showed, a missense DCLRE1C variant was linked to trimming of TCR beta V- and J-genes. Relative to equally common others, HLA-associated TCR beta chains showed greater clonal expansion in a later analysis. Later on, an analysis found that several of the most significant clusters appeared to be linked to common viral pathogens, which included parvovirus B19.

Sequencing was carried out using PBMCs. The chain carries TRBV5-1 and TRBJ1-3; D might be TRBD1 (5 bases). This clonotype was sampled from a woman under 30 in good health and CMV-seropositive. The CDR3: CASSLEGNIFGNTIYF. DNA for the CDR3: TGCGCCAGCAGCTTGGAGGGGAACATTTTTGGAAACACCATATATTTT.